The 2 T cell receptor beta chains in this list originate from one sample, sequenced in a study of T cell responses to AZD1222 COVID-19 vaccine. Clones were read by immunoSEQ multiplex PCR, and TCRdb kept only the in-frame ones, dropping some. The top ten hold more than 3% of the sample, which has roughly 140,000 clones, about 91% seen once. Sequencing used peripheral blood, obtained on day 0 of MenACWY control vaccination. Source of these receptors: an adult in good health.

The V call is TRBV3-1 (or the pseudogene TRBV3-2), the J call TRBJ1-2; the D gene is possibly TRBD1 (6 bases). Germline loops: CDR1 LGHDT, CDR2 YNNKEL (reference sequence). The CDR3 totals 14 residues. V lost 1 base and J 5 bases, leaving 11 bases between the germline ends. The CDR3 region is CASSQARGPYGYTF. CDR3 DNA sequence: TGTGCCAGCAGCCAAGCCAGGGGTCCTTATGGCTACACCTTC.

V usage is TRBV18 and J usage is TRBJ2-1; no firm D call. The V gene lost 5 bases and the J gene lost 5 bases, with 10 bases spanning the gap. The CDR3 loop spans 13 amino acids. The germline V gene has CDR1 KGHSH and CDR2 LQKENI. The CDR3 here is CASSGQPNNEQFF. For the CDR3, the DNA is TGTGCCAGCTCAGGCCAACCCAACAATGAGCAGTTCTTC.